The 25 T cell receptor beta chains in this list originate from one sample, sequenced in a study of cytomegalovirus exposure and HLA in healthy donors. The PCR was carried out with 60 Vbeta primers and 13 Jbeta primers. Produced via immunoSEQ multiplex PCR; TCRdb's table is partial and in-frame only. The table includes hundreds of thousands of clones, 65% to 85% detected once. Sequencing was carried out using PBMCs. Source of these receptors: a young man in good health and CMV-seronegative.

In this sample, this clone turned up a few times. The chain recombines TRBV4-1 with TRBJ2-2; D remains unclear. CDR1 and CDR2 from the germline V gene are MGHRA and YSYEKL. V was shortened by 0 bases and J by 6 bases, with 11 bases between the two germline ends. The CDR3 contains 15 residues. CDR3 sequence (DNA): TGCGCCAGCAGCCAAGATGAAGGAGTAGCCGGGGAGCTGTTTTTT. This gives the protein CASSQDEGVAGELFF.

This chain uses TRBV4-3 with TRBJ2-3; 13 bases align to TRBD2. The CDR3 contains 19 residues. CDR1 and CDR2 from the germline V gene are LGHNA and YSLEER. Unmatched junction bases numbered 13, after V lost 4 bases and J lost 3 bases. The CDR3 region has the DNA TGCGCCAGCAGCCGGCGACTAGCGGGGGGCCGGGGTGGTACAGATACGCAGTATTTT. Residues: CASSRRLAGGRGGTDTQYF.

The chain has TRBV27 and TRBJ2-5, with 8 bases fitting TRBD1. The V gene's germline CDR1 is MNHEY and CDR2 SMNVEV (reference sequence). The junction had 15 bases not matched to a gene; V was cut back by 5 bases and J by 4 bases. The CDR3 has 17 amino acids. CDR3 sequence: CASSPPGAGGGGETQYF. CDR3 bases: TGTGCCAGCAGTCCCCCCGGCGCAGGGGGCGGAGGAGAGACCCAGTACTTC.

The V gene is TRBV2, the J gene TRBJ1-4; 7 bases line up with TRBD1. The CDR3 contains 15 residues. The V segment lost 5 bases and the J segment 5 bases; nucleotides outside the gene matches: 8. Germline assignment: CDR1 SNHLY and CDR2 FYNNEI. The CDR3 coding sequence is TGTGCCAGCAGTACTCTAGGGACAGAGAATGAAAAACTGTTTTTT. It specifies CASSTLGTENEKLFF.

The rearrangement joins TRBV15 to TRBJ1-5; 12 positions agree with TRBD1. Germline values: CDR1 LNHNV, CDR2 YYDKDF (reference sequence). The V gene end was trimmed by 0 bases and the J gene end by 6 bases; junction bases not matched to a gene: 6. The CDR3 totals 17 residues. This CDR3 is CATSRERGTGGSQPQHF. The DNA of the CDR3 is TGTGCCACCAGCAGAGAGCGAGGGACAGGGGGCTCTCAGCCCCAGCATTTT.

V usage is TRBV2 and J usage is TRBJ2-1, with D uncertain. Germline CDR1 SNHLY, CDR2 FYNNEI. The V end was cut by 9 bases, the J end by 7 bases, with 16 bases between. CDR3 length: 13 amino acids. The CDR3: CASSAEPGNEQFF. In DNA form, the CDR3 reads TGTGCCAGTTCAGCCGAACCCGGGAATGAGCAGTTCTTC.

The chain joins TRBV18 to TRBJ1-1, with a tentative D call TRBD1 (5 bases). In germline, CDR1 is KGHSH, CDR2 LQKENI. CDR3 size: 15 residues. Trimming pared 4 bases from V and 6 bases from J, leaving 18 bases between. The CDR3 DNA follows: TGTGCCAGCTCACTCCAGGGCCGATCCGGCGCTGAAGCTTTCTTT. Translating gives CASSLQGRSGAEAFF.

The chain uses TRBV5-1 and TRBJ2-5; 8 bases map to TRBD2. The V gene end was trimmed by 5 bases and the J gene end by 2 bases; junction bases not matched to a gene: 5. In germline, CDR1 is SGHRS, CDR2 YFSETQ. The CDR3 totals 14 residues. Written as DNA, the CDR3 is TGCGCCAGCAGTAGCGGGGTTCCTCAAGAGACCCAGTACTTC. It encodes CASSSGVPQETQYF.

The J gene is TRBJ2-2, the V gene TRBV4-2; 10 bases match TRBD2. Losses at the gene ends were 4 bases for V and 1 base for J; bases not matched to a gene: 3. Germline CDR1 reads LGHNA; CDR2 reads YNFKEQ. The CDR3 has 16 amino acids. CDR3 residues: CASSPVAGGNTGELFF. CDR3 DNA: TGTGCCAGCAGCCCCGTAGCGGGGGGGAACACCGGGGAGCTGTTTTTT.

This clone has only a few counts. The chain combines TRBV27 with TRBJ1-2; 8 bases map to TRBD1. The junction had 7 bases not matched to a gene; V was cut back by 6 bases and J by 7 bases. The CDR3 extends over 13 amino acids. The V gene's germline CDR1 is MNHEY and CDR2 SMNVEV (reference sequence). In nucleotides, the CDR3 is TGTGCCAGCAGACCGGACAGGGCATTTGGCTACACCTTC. Its translation: CASRPDRAFGYTF.

DNA for the CDR3: TGTGCCAGCGCACCATCGTTTACAGGTCGCCACGGCTACACCTTC. Its protein product is CASAPSFTGRHGYTF. The chain combines TRBV7-6 with TRBJ1-2, with D perhaps matching TRBD1 (5 bases). CDR3 size: 15 residues. Germline V gives CDR1 SGHVS, CDR2 FNYEAQ. Trimming shortened V by 8 bases and J by 8 bases, and 24 bases separated the two germline ends. The variable domain in full, completed from reference TRBV7-6 and TRBJ1-2, reads GAGVSQSPRYKVTKRGQDVALRCDPISGHVSLYWYRQALGQGPEFLTYFNYEAQQDKSGLPNDRFSAERPEGSISTLTIQRTEQRDSAMYRCASAPSFTGRHGYTFGSGTRLTVV.

As concerns this clone: Other DNA variants within this sample encode the same CDR3. The chain combines TRBV5-1 with TRBJ1-6, with 7 nucleotides matching TRBD1. The germline V gene has CDR1 SGHRS and CDR2 YFSETQ. V lost 0 bases, J lost 0 bases, and 12 bases stayed unmatched. The CDR3 extends over 20 amino acids. The CDR3 DNA is TGCGCCAGCAGCTTGGATGTCAGGGGGACCTTAAGCTCCTATAATTCACCCCTCCACTTT. Its translation: CASSLDVRGTLSSYNSPLHF.

The chain carries TRBV6-5 and TRBJ1-1; no reliable D call. Germline lookup yields CDR1 MNHEY and CDR2 SVGAGI. Deletions cut 2 bases from V and 1 base from J, with 11 bases between. There are 15 residues in the CDR3. CDR3 in amino acids: CASSYSNQPNTEAFF. CDR3 in DNA: TGTGCCAGCAGTTACAGCAATCAACCGAACACTGAAGCTTTCTTT.

This clone was counted once. The V and J genes are TRBV11-2 and TRBJ2-5; 9 bases are shared with TRBD1. This CDR3 has 17 amino acids. Germline-derived CDR1 and CDR2 are SGHAT and FQNNGV. J lost 2 bases, V lost 3 bases, and 10 bases had no gene match. CDR3 region: CASSLRTGVWRQETQYF. In DNA form, the CDR3 reads TGTGCCAGCAGCTTGAGGACAGGGGTATGGAGGCAAGAGACCCAGTACTTC.

The rearrangement joins TRBV7-6 to TRBJ2-7, with D possibly TRBD1 on 5 matching bases. The V and J ends lost 5 bases and 2 bases respectively, with 13 bases between them. The CDR3 length is 14 residues. Germline V CDR1 and CDR2: SGHVS, FNYEAQ. The DNA for the CDR3 is TGTGCCAGCAGCCTCAGGGTCCCCCCCTACGAGCAGTACTTC. Protein: CASSLRVPPYEQYF.

This chain connects TRBV28 to TRBJ1-2; TRBD1 is a possible D gene (6 bases). This CDR3 region has 15 residues. Trimming took off 8 bases at V and 4 bases at J, with 20 bases between the two ends. Germline lookup yields CDR1 MDHEN and CDR2 SYDVKM. CDR3 in amino acids: CASGATGPRLYGYTF. CDR3 bases: TGTGCCAGCGGAGCAACAGGGCCCCGGCTCTATGGCTACACCTTC.

V gene TRBV28 combines with J gene TRBJ2-1, with 11 bases aligning to TRBD1. The junction had 9 bases not matched to a gene; V was cut back by 6 bases and J by 2 bases. The CDR3 extends over 17 amino acids. Germline V gene data show CDR1 as MDHEN and CDR2 as SYDVKM. CDR3 sequence: CASRELPGQGAYNEQFF. DNA of the CDR3: TGTGCCAGCAGAGAGCTACCGGGACAGGGGGCCTACAATGAGCAGTTCTTC.

V gene TRBV18 combines with J gene TRBJ1-4, with TRBD1 as a possible D gene (5 bases). The V and J ends lost 2 bases and 1 base respectively, with 11 bases between them. Germline CDR1 KGHSH, CDR2 LQKENI. The CDR3 consists of 16 residues. CDR3 amino acids: CASSPTDTLTNEKLFF. In nucleotides, the CDR3 is TGTGCCAGCTCACCAACGGACACCCTAACTAATGAAAAACTGTTTTTT.

This clone has only a few counts. The rearrangement joins TRBV10-1 to TRBJ2-5; 7 nucleotides match TRBD2. CDR1 and CDR2 (germline): WNHNN, SYGVQD (reference sequence). Germline trimming cut 10 bases from V and 3 bases from J; bases unmatched to any gene: 8. This CDR3 contains 13 residues. CDR3 sequence: CAKFRDYKETQYF. The CDR3 bases are TGCGCCAAGTTCCGGGACTATAAAGAGACCCAGTACTTC.

V gene TRBV5-1 combines with J gene TRBJ2-3; weak D call: TRBD1 (6 bases). Germline-derived CDR1 and CDR2 are SGHRS and YFSETQ. V was trimmed by 0 bases and J by 5 bases, leaving 7 bases between them. The CDR3 length is 13 residues. The CDR3 DNA sequence: TGCGCCAGCAGCTTGGAGGGGGTAGATACGCAGTATTTT. Its translation is CASSLEGVDTQYF.

Remarks on this clone: At one end the junction does not follow the germline gene, possibly because of a read error. The chain carries TRBV7-9 and TRBJ2-1; TRBD2 aligns across 8 bases. From germline, CDR1 is SEHNR and CDR2 FQNEAQ (reference sequence). The CDR3 is 14 amino acids. As DNA, the CDR3 is TGTTCCAGCAGCTTCCAGCGGGGGATGAATGAGCAGTTCTTC. It specifies CSSSFQRGMNEQFF.

The chain employs TRBV7-3 and TRBJ2-1; TRBD2 matches 7 bases. V was pared by 5 bases and J by 4 bases, with 8 bases of the junction left unmatched. The CDR3 is 15 amino acids. The germline V gene encodes CDR1 SGHTA and CDR2 FQGTGA. CDR3 coding DNA: TGTGCCAGCAGCCAGACTAGCAGCAGGTACAATGAGCAGTTCTTC. It specifies CASSQTSSRYNEQFF.

The rearrangement links TRBV6-1 to TRBJ2-6, with D unclear. The CDR3 covers 16 residues. The V gene's germline CDR1 is MNHNS and CDR2 SASEGT. V was clipped by 3 bases and J by 2 bases, with 11 bases between them. CDR3 in DNA: TGTGCCAGCAGTGATCTAGGTGGAGCTGGGGCCAACGTCCTGACTTTC. Amino acid sequence: CASSDLGGAGANVLTF.

The J gene is TRBJ1-5, the V gene TRBV19; D is unresolved. The V gene's germline CDR1 is LNHDA and CDR2 SQIVND (reference sequence). This CDR3 region has 12 residues. The V end lost 4 bases, the J end lost 9 bases, and 10 bases lay between the germline ends. CDR3 sequence (DNA): TGTGCCAGTAGTAATCAATACGGGCCCCAGCATTTT. Its translation is CASSNQYGPQHF.

The chain employs TRBV5-1 and TRBJ2-1, with 9 bases aligning to TRBD2. CDR3 length: 15 amino acids. V lost 1 base and J lost 7; bases outside the gene matches: 6. Germline loops: CDR1 SGHRS, CDR2 YFSETQ. CDR3 nucleotide sequence: TGCGCCAGCAGCTTGTACGCGGGGGGGCGGAATGAGCAGTTCTTC. Protein sequence: CASSLYAGGRNEQFF.